This T cell receptor (beta chain) was identified in a study of yellow fever vaccine responses in identical twins. Comment on this clonotype: Its matching antigen is unknown.

The CDR3 consists of 16 residues. V lost 0 bases and J lost 0; bases outside the gene matches: 4. Germline CDR1 reads MGHRA; CDR2 reads YSYEKL. One entry per CDR3 protein, called by TCRdb with MiXCR from the RT-PCR reads. Of about 3,200 distinct CDR3 sequences listed, 70% to 90% were seen once; the top ten hold around 2.5%. Study-level findings and limits: Reportedly, the response of twins' T cells to the vaccine seemed partly convergent, partly personalized.

The input for sequencing was T cells from blood (PBMCs), unsorted or a sorted subset (not recorded which), taken before or after yellow fever vaccination (not recorded which). The receptor's source is a woman under 30 who received the yellow fever vaccine. The chain joins TRBV4-1 to TRBJ1-2; 7 bases line up with TRBD1. The CDR3 region has the DNA TGCGCCAGCAGCCAAGAGGGGGGACAGACTAACTATGGCTACACCTTC. This gives the protein CASSQEGGQTNYGYTF.